A selection of T cell receptor beta chains follows, all from one sample in a study of blood T cells in healthy people across ages. Using its own MiXCR run on the 5' RACE reads, TCRdb lists one record per CDR3 protein. Of 1.5 million to 2 million distinct CDR3 sequences in the sample, around 42% were seen once. The specimen was blood. The receptors shown here come from a human donor in good health. Both conserved end residues are part of each CDR3. Fields, in order: clone size, V gene, J gene, CDR3 protein. Expanded clones get a size class; other rows say once, few or many, or leave the size out.

>NA|TRBV28|TRBJ2-5
CASNEGGKETQYF
>NA|TRBV28|NA
CASSQQGANYEQYF
>NA|TRBV7-8|NA
CASSLAYSGGGYEQYF
>NA|TRBV6-6|TRBJ2-5
CASSYLRLAGRRATQYF
>NA|TRBV3-1|TRBJ2-1
CATSRGFSYNEQFF
>few|TRBV2|TRBJ2-3
CASSWQTGGADTQYF
>NA|TRBV4-1|TRBJ2-7
CASSQYTDGEQYF
>few|TRBV7-2|TRBJ2-7
CASSSTYYYEQYF
>NA|TRBV9|TRBJ2-3
CASSVGPSGGGDTQYF
>NA|TRBV28|TRBJ2-1
CASSLSGIVEFF
>few|TRBV6-5|TRBJ1-2
CASRHTGALNYGYTF
>NA|TRBV7-8|TRBJ2-1
CASSNRDREWNEQFF
>few|TRBV6-2/TRBV6-3|TRBJ2-6
CASSYHIGDGANVLTF
>NA|TRBV2|TRBJ1-2
CAGQTVYSNYGYTF
>few|TRBV5-1|TRBJ2-1
CASSLLRSIYNEQFF
>NA|TRBV6-5|TRBJ1-2
CASGPRANYGYTF
>few|TRBV6-5|TRBJ2-6
CASTTRRSGANVLTF
>few|TRBV27|TRBJ2-6
CASSPLVGQGSSGANVLTF
>few|TRBV20-1|TRBJ2-5
CSARDAQLQETQYF
>few|TRBV12-3/TRBV12-4|TRBJ1-2
CASTDGNYGYTF
>few|TRBV7-2|TRBJ2-1
CASSFLSGVVDEQFF
>few|TRBV7-9|TRBJ2-1
CASPTSTGGYNEQFF